This TCR beta chain was captured by sequencing in a study of T cell repertoires in cytomegalovirus infection. CDR3 length: 15 residues. The V segment lost 4 bases and the J segment 8 bases; nucleotides outside the gene matches: 11. One entry per CDR3 protein, called by TCRdb with MiXCR from the reads. The table lists around 490,000 distinct CDR3 sequences, 26% of them singletons, with 13% in the top ten. V is TRBV12-3 or TRBV12-4 and J is TRBJ1-3; TRBD1 matches at 7 bases. This receptor was taken from a human donor in good health (CMV status not recorded). Some clones in this sample may be carry-over from other donors' samples. Sequencing was done on a sample of PBMCs. CDR3 nucleotide sequence: TGTGCCAGCAGTTCCAGACTCGCAGGGGGGGACACCATATATTTT. Amino acid sequence: CASSSRLAGGDTIYF.